This T cell receptor (beta chain) derives from a study of PD-1 blockade in classical Hodgkin lymphoma. Study findings and constraints: Reports described newly diagnosed patients as having lower baseline TCR diversity than healthy donors.

Produced via immunoSEQ multiplex PCR; TCRdb's table is partial and in-frame only. The sample contains fewer than 25,000 clones, about 80% of which appear only once. Of note for this clone: Antigen: not known.

All patients experienced relapse after autologous stem cell transplantation, and brentuximab vedotin exposure was variable. Per germline, CDR1 LNHDA and CDR2 SQIVND (reference sequence). Deletions cut 7 bases from V and 0 bases from J, with 13 bases between. CDR3 length: 16 residues. Sample: peripheral blood mononuclear cells (PBMCs), taken before the second cycle of nivolumab. This rearrangement joins TRBV19 to TRBJ2-6, with D possibly matching TRBD1 (6 bases). This TCR was sampled from a human donor with classical Hodgkin lymphoma. CDR3 in DNA: TGTGCCAGTAATTCAGGGGCCTACTCTGGGGCCAACGTCCTGACTTTC. Its translation: CASNSGAYSGANVLTF.